The rows below give T cell receptor beta chains drawn from one sample of a study of CD8+ T cells in alopecia areata. Only in-frame clones appear in the TCRdb table, and some are missing; sequencing was by immunoSEQ multiplex PCR. The sample has about 140,000 clones, around 86% seen once. The sample in question was CD8+ T cells sorted from blood, obtained at week 4, from a patient treated with tofacitinib. The receptors stem from a human donor with alopecia areata. The CDR3 runs from the conserved cysteine through the conserved F or W. A D gene is named only where the DNA matches it firmly. Clone size is shown for a subset of rows, as once, few, many or a class of expanded clone.

d_call j_call v_call clone_size cdr3_nt cdr3_aa
NA TRBJ2-7 TRBV6-5 NA TGTGCCAGCAGTTACTCGAAGGTCGGCTACGAGCAGTACTTC CASSYSKVGYEQYF
TRBD1 TRBJ2-7 TRBV27 NA TGTGCCAGCAGTAAGAGATCCGGGACAGGGGGCTACGAGCAGTACTTC CASSKRSGTGGYEQYF
NA TRBJ2-3 TRBV9 once TGTGCCAGCAGCGACGGGGATACGCAGTATTTT CASSDGDTQYF
NA TRBJ2-3 TRBV6-5 once TGTGCCAGCAGTCCCGGGCAGGTGGGATTGGATACGCAGTATTTT CASSPGQVGLDTQYF
TRBD1 TRBJ2-3 TRBV7-6 NA TGTGCCAGCAGCCCGGACAGGGTGCACACAGATACGCAGTATTTT CASSPDRVHTDTQYF
TRBD2 TRBJ2-7 TRBV7-9 NA TGTGCCAGCAGCACACAAGTGGGACTAGCGGTTTACGAGCAGTACTTC CASSTQVGLAVYEQYF
NA TRBJ2-7 TRBV27 NA TGTGCCAGCAGAGGGGGGGGGATCTTCGACGAGCAGTACTTC CASRGGGIFDEQYF
NA TRBJ2-7 TRBV11-2 NA TGTGCCAGCAGCTTAGTACGCCCGAACGAGCAGTACTTC CASSLVRPNEQYF
TRBD1 TRBJ2-7 TRBV14 NA TGTGCCAGCAGCCGGGACAGTTCCTACGAGCAGTACTTC CASSRDSSYEQYF
NA TRBJ1-1 TRBV29-1 NA TGCAGCGTCCGGGACCCCCCCGGGGGGAACACTGAAGCTTTCTTT CSVRDPPGGNTEAFF
TRBD2 TRBJ2-4 TRBV7-9 NA TGTGCCAGCAGCTCTAGCGGGGAAAACATTCAGTACTTC CASSSSGENIQYF
NA TRBJ2-7 TRBV29-1 NA TGCAGCGTTGAGGTTCCGGCCGGGACCTACGAGCAGTACTTC CSVEVPAGTYEQYF
NA TRBJ2-7 TRBV29-1 NA TGCAGCGCCCTTTCAGGGAGCTCCTACGAGCAGTACTTC CSALSGSSYEQYF
TRBD1 TRBJ2-7 TRBV5-1 once TGCGCCAGCAGCTCAGGACAGGGGACCTACGAGCAGTACTTC CASSSGQGTYEQYF
NA TRBJ2-7 TRBV29-1 NA TGCAGCGTTGAAGGGCTCTACGAGCAGTACTTC CSVEGLYEQYF
NA TRBJ2-7 TRBV5-4 NA TGTGCCAGCAGAAAAACGAACGACGAAAGGTCCAAGCAGTACTTC CASRKTNDERSKQYF
NA TRBJ1-2 TRBV4-1 NA TGCGCCAGCAGCCCCAAGGACGGAGCTAACTATGGCTACACCTTC CASSPKDGANYGYTF
NA TRBJ2-5 TRBV7-9 NA TGTGCCAGCAGCCAACTGGACAGTAAAGAGACCCAGTACTTC CASSQLDSKETQYF
NA TRBJ2-7 TRBV6-5 once TGTGCCAGCCATCCGCCCCGACAGCCTTACGAGCAGTACTTC CASHPPRQPYEQYF
NA TRBJ2-7 TRBV6-6 NA TGTGCCAGCAGTTACTCGGCCGAGGGGTTGACCTACGAGCAGTACTTC CASSYSAEGLTYEQYF
NA TRBJ2-2 TRBV30 once TGTGCCTGGAGTATGCAGGTCCCCGGGGAGCTGTTTTTT CAWSMQVPGELFF
TRBD1 TRBJ2-1 TRBV7-7 NA TGTGCCAGCAGCTTCGGGACAGGGTCCTACAATGAGCAGTTCTTC CASSFGTGSYNEQFF
NA TRBJ2-5 TRBV7-9 NA TGTGCCAGCAGCCCCCCGGGGCAAAGTCGGGAGACCCAGTACTTC CASSPPGQSRETQYF
TRBD1 TRBJ2-6 TRBV6-1 NA TGTGCCAGCAGTGAACGTTTTTGGGGACAGGGTTCCGGGGCCAACGTCCTGACTTTC CASSERFWGQGSGANVLTF
NA TRBJ1-6 TRBV5-4 NA TGTGCCAGCAGCTTGGAGGGGTCGGGGACACCCCTCCACTTT CASSLEGSGTPLHF
NA TRBJ1-6 TRBV2 NA TGTGCCAGCAGTCAGGGACCACCCCTCCACTTT CASSQGPPLHF
NA TRBJ1-2 TRBV11-2 NA TGTGCCAGCAGCTTAGATCCCGGGGGGCCTCGGGGCTACACCTTC CASSLDPGGPRGYTF
TRBD2 TRBJ2-7 TRBV4-1 NA TGCGCCAGCAGCCAAGGATCTAGCGGCTACTACGAGCAGTACTTC CASSQGSSGYYEQYF
NA TRBJ2-3 TRBV5-1 NA TGCGCCAGCAGCTTGGCCACGACTCGCACAGATACGCAGTATTTT CASSLATTRTDTQYF
TRBD1 TRBJ2-2 TRBV7-9 NA TGTGCCAGCGGAGGGACAGGGGAAACCACCGGGGAGCTGTTTTTT CASGGTGETTGELFF
TRBD1 TRBJ2-5 TRBV5-6 NA TGTGCCAGCAGAGCCGGGACAGGGGAAGAGACCCAGTACTTC CASRAGTGEETQYF
NA TRBJ2-3 TRBV7-2 NA TGTGCCAGCAGCCCGGGCGGGGGCACAGATACGCAGTATTTT CASSPGGGTDTQYF
NA TRBJ2-2 TRBV6-1 NA TGTGCCAGCAGTGAACTCGACCGACCGAACACCGGGGAGCTGTTTTTT CASSELDRPNTGELFF
NA TRBJ2-7 TRBV6-1 NA TGTGCCAGCAGTGAAGAGCCCTACGAGCAGTACTTC CASSEEPYEQYF
NA TRBJ2-7 TRBV6-5 NA TGTGCCAGCAGCGATGGAACCCACGAGCAGTACTTC CASSDGTHEQYF
NA TRBJ2-2 TRBV6-5 NA TGTGCCAGCAGCCGGATCACAGGGTCCGGGGAGCTGTTTTTT CASSRITGSGELFF